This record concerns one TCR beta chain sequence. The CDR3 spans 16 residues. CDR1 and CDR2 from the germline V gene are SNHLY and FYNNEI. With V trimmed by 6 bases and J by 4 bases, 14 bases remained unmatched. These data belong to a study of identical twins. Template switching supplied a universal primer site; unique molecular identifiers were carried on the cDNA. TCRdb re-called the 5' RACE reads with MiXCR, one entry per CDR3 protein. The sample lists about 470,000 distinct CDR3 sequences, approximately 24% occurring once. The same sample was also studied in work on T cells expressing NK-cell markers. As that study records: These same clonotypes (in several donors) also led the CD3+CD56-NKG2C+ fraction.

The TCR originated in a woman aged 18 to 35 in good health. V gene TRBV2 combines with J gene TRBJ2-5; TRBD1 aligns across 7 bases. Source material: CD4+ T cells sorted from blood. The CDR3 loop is CASRMNRGAGRETQYF. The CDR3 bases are TGTGCCAGCAGGATGAACAGGGGCGCAGGAAGAGAGACCCAGTACTTC.